The 24 T cell receptor beta chains reported below all come from one sample, sequenced in a study of T cell repertoires in cytomegalovirus infection. No antigen has been identified for these receptors. TCRdb re-called the reads with MiXCR, one entry per CDR3 protein. The table has approximately 130,000 distinct CDR3 sequences, more than 20% seen once. Sequencing was carried out using PBMCs, sequenced either directly or after in vitro stimulation (not recorded which). All receptors derive from a human donor in good health (CMV status not recorded). Some clones in this sample may be carry-over from other donors' samples.

This clonotype was observed a handful of times. The V and J genes are TRBV12-5 and TRBJ1-5; D might be TRBD1 (6 bases). V lost 7 bases to trimming and J lost 3 bases, with 19 bases between them. Germline lookup yields CDR1 LGHNT and CDR2 FRNRAP. This CDR3 spans 16 amino acids. Here the CDR3 DNA reads TGTGCTAGTGTCTTTCTCGGGACACCATTCAATCAGCCCCAGCATTTT. It specifies CASVFLGTPFNQPQHF.

This rearrangement joins TRBV6-5 to TRBJ2-5, with TRBD1 matching 7 bases. Germline CDR1 is MNHEY and CDR2 is SVGAGI. CDR3 length: 13 residues. J was trimmed by 5 bases and V by 0 bases; bases with no gene match: 0. This CDR3 reads CASSYSRGETQYF. In DNA, the CDR3 is TGTGCCAGCAGTTACTCCAGGGGGGAGACCCAGTACTTC.

V usage is TRBV20-1 and J usage is TRBJ2-5, with D perhaps matching TRBD1 or TRBD2 (5 bases each). The V gene lost 4 bases and the J gene lost 1 base, with 13 bases spanning the gap. Germline CDR1 is DFQATT and CDR2 is SNEGSKA (reference sequence). The CDR3 sequence is 14 residues long. The CDR3 loop reads CSATNRGLQETQYF. The CDR3 DNA sequence: TGCAGTGCTACCAACCGGGGCCTCCAAGAGACCCAGTACTTC.

This clonotype was detected a few times. This may come from a read error, since a much larger clone is one base off. This chain links TRBV7-9 with TRBJ1-1; no clear D. The length of the CDR3 is 11 residues. Between the trimmed V and J ends, which lost 1 base and 4 bases, there was a span of 1 base. CDR1 is SEHNR, CDR2 FQNEAQ, per germline (reference sequence). CDR3 residues: CASSLVTEAFF. The DNA of the CDR3 is TGTGCCAGCAGCTTAGTCACTGAAGCTTTCTTT.

This clonotype was seen ten or more times. The chain combines TRBV7-3 with TRBJ2-3, with 7 bases aligning to TRBD2. CDR1 and CDR2 (germline): SGHTA, FQGTGA. V was clipped by 0 bases and J by 0 bases; unmatched bases: 3. The CDR3 spans 16 residues. This CDR3 is CASSLTSGFSTDTQYF. For the CDR3, the DNA is TGTGCCAGCAGCTTAACTAGCGGGTTCAGCACAGATACGCAGTATTTT.

This clonotype was seen many times. V is TRBV7-2 and J is TRBJ2-7; the match to TRBD2 covers 9 bases. This CDR3 has 18 amino acids. CDR1 is SGHTA and CDR2 is FQGNSA in the germline V gene. The trim removed 5 bases at V and 3 bases at J, leaving 17 bases unmatched. The CDR3 here is CASSPWASGTTMDYEQYF. The CDR3 DNA is TGTGCCAGCAGCCCGTGGGCTAGCGGGACAACCATGGACTACGAGCAGTACTTC.

This clonotype was seen at least ten times. In DNA form, the CDR3 reads TGTGCCAGCAGCCTGACTAGCGGGAGCACAGATACGCAGTATTTT. Translation gives CASSLTSGSTDTQYF. The chain carries TRBV7-2 and TRBJ2-3, with TRBD2 identical over 10 bases. CDR1 is SGHTA, CDR2 FQGNSA, per germline. Germline trimming cut 5 bases from V and 0 bases from J; bases unmatched to any gene: 2. CDR3 length equals 15 residues.

This clonotype was counted a few times. This chain links TRBV6-5 with TRBJ2-7, with TRBD2 identical over 11 bases. The J segment lost 2 bases and the V segment lost 6 bases, leaving 15 bases of the junction unmatched. CDR1 is MNHEY, CDR2 SVGAGI, per germline. The length of the CDR3 is 18 residues. CDR3: CASSKDRVGLAGAYEQYF. The DNA of the CDR3 is TGTGCCAGCAGCAAGGACAGGGTTGGACTAGCGGGCGCCTACGAGCAGTACTTC.

This clonotype was seen many times. The chain uses TRBV4-3 and TRBJ1-4, with D unclear. This CDR3 has 14 amino acids. The germline CDR1 and CDR2 sequences are LGHNA and YSLEER. V lost 6 bases to trimming and J lost 15 bases, with 23 bases between them. The CDR3 region has the DNA TGCGCCAGCAGTCATAATTATCCCTTCGGGGAAATGTTTTTT. It specifies CASSHNYPFGEMFF.

The V call is TRBV7-2, the J call TRBJ2-1, with 9 nucleotides matching TRBD2. Trimming removed 4 bases from V and 5 bases from J; junction bases left unmatched: 9. CDR1 SGHTA and CDR2 FQGNSA come from the germline V gene. The CDR3 is made up of 16 amino acids. The CDR3 loop reads CASSSQIAGVNNEQFF. As DNA, the CDR3 is TGTGCCAGCAGCTCTCAAATAGCGGGGGTTAACAATGAGCAGTTCTTC.

The gene calls are TRBV25-1 and TRBJ1-1; D remains unclear. Deletions cut 4 bases from V and 4 bases from J, with 10 bases between. Per the germline V gene, CDR1 is MGHDK and CDR2 is SYGVNS. CDR3 size: 13 residues. The CDR3 DNA sequence: TGTGCCAGCAGTGGTCGAGTTGCCACTGAAGCTTTCTTT. Its protein product is CASSGRVATEAFF. Looking up the rest from reference TRBV25-1 and TRBJ1-1 gives the full variable domain: EADIYQTPRYLVIGTGKKITLECSQTMGHDKMYWYQQDPGMELHLIHYSYGVNSTEKGDLSSESTVSRIRTEHFPLTLESARPSHTSQYLCASSGRVATEAFFGQGTRLTVV.

The V and J genes are TRBV6-5 and TRBJ2-7; 8 bases match TRBD1. There are 14 residues in the CDR3. The germline CDR1 and CDR2 sequences are MNHEY and SVGAGI. Germline trimming cut 5 bases from V and 4 bases from J; bases unmatched to any gene: 7. CDR3 residues: CASSPGRGPYEQYV. CDR3 nucleotide sequence: TGTGCCAGCAGTCCGGGCAGGGGGCCTTACGAGCAGTACGTC.

The CDR3 DNA follows: TGTGCCAGCAGCCCTGGACTAGCGGGGACCGTAGCCAAAAACATTCAGTACTTC. This gives the protein CASSPGLAGTVAKNIQYF. The chain combines TRBV5-4 with TRBJ2-4; 12 positions match TRBD2. CDR3 length equals 18 residues. Germline-derived CDR1 and CDR2 are SGHNT and YYREEE (reference sequence). J gave up 0 bases and V 4 bases, and 8 bases lay outside the gene matches. The entire variable domain, with the rest obtained from reference TRBV5-4 and TRBJ2-4, is as follows: ETGVTQSPTHLIKTRGQQVTLRCSSQSGHNTVSWYQQALGQGPQFIFQYYREEENGRGNFPPRFSGLQFPNYSSELNVNALELDDSALYLCASSPGLAGTVAKNIQYFGAGTRLSVL.

In its sample, this clonotype was seen many times. V is TRBV13 and J is TRBJ2-2; D is undetermined. This CDR3 region has 13 residues. Trimming cost V 1 base and J 6 bases, with 6 bases left between them. The germline V gene has CDR1 PRHDT and CDR2 FYEKMQ (reference sequence). DNA of the CDR3: TGTGCCAGCAGCTTAGAAGCCGCCGGGGAGCTGTTTTTT. It codes for CASSLEAAGELFF.

This clonotype was seen at least ten times. The rearrangement joins TRBV7-9 to TRBJ1-2, with D tentatively TRBD1 (5 bases). Germline CDR1 reads SEHNR; CDR2 reads FQNEAQ (reference sequence). The germline V and J ends were trimmed by 2 bases and 6 bases, with 7 bases remaining between them. The length of the CDR3 is 12 residues. This CDR3 reads CASSLLGDGYTF. As DNA, the CDR3 is TGTGCCAGCAGCTTACTGGGGGATGGCTACACCTTC. Drawing the rest from reference TRBV7-9 and TRBJ1-2, the complete variable domain is DTGVSQNPRHKITKRGQNVTFRCDPISEHNRLYWYRQTLGQGPEFLTYFQNEAQLEKSRLLSDRFSAERPKGSFSTLEIQRTEQGDSAMYLCASSLLGDGYTFGSGTRLTVV.

This clonotype was picked up many times. In nucleotides, the CDR3 is TGTGCCAGCAGCTTATCCGGCGTGGTCCGGAATGAGCAGTTCTTC. This translates into CASSLSGVVRNEQFF. The gene calls are TRBV7-9 and TRBJ2-1; D uncertain. CDR3 length equals 15 residues. V dropped 2 bases and J dropped 7 bases, with 15 bases sitting between them. Germline CDR1 and CDR2: SEHNR and FQNEAQ (reference sequence).

This clonotype showed up many times. The chain is built from TRBV7-8 and TRBJ2-7, with 8 bases aligning to TRBD2. Germline V lookup: CDR1 SGHVS, CDR2 FQNEAQ. V lost 6 bases and J lost 3; bases outside the gene matches: 7. There are 14 residues in the CDR3. This CDR3 is CASSHTSGHYEQYV. The CDR3 DNA reads TGTGCCAGCAGTCATACTAGCGGTCACTACGAGCAGTACGTC.

The chain has TRBV19 and TRBJ2-1; D gene ambiguous. The germline V gene has CDR1 LNHDA and CDR2 SQIVND (reference sequence). The V gene lost 3 bases and the J gene lost 7 bases, with 16 bases spanning the gap. The CDR3 has 15 residues. The CDR3 bases are TGTGCCAGTAGTATGTTAAATGGTGGAAATAATGAGCAGTTCTTC. Translation gives CASSMLNGGNNEQFF.

The chain combines TRBV19 with TRBJ2-1; 7 bases map to TRBD2. This CDR3 is 15 amino acids long. Trimming took 0 bases from V and 7 from J; bases not matched to a gene: 6. Germline assignment: CDR1 LNHDA and CDR2 SQIVND (reference sequence). The CDR3 region has the DNA TGTGCCAGTAGTATAGACCTATGGACTAGTAATGAGCAGTTCTTC. Translation: CASSIDLWTSNEQFF.

The chain recombines TRBV3-1 with TRBJ2-3; 10 bases line up with TRBD2. The CDR3 is 16 residues long. Trimming took 0 bases from V and 7 from J; bases not matched to a gene: 7. Germline CDR1 and CDR2: LGHDT and YNNKEL (reference sequence). CDR3 loop: CASSQDSLAGVNTQYF. The CDR3 DNA reads TGTGCCAGCAGCCAAGACTCCCTAGCGGGAGTAAATACGCAGTATTTT.

In DNA, the CDR3 is TGTGCTAGTGGTTTGGCTCTCCCCCACTTGGCACGGACCCAGTACTTC. It specifies CASGLALPHLARTQYF. This rearrangement joins TRBV12-5 to TRBJ2-5; no clear D. CDR1 is LGHNT and CDR2 is FRNRAP in the germline V gene. Between the trimmed V and J ends, which lost 1 base and 7 bases, there was a span of 19 bases. The length of the CDR3 is 16 residues.

This clonotype was seen just once. The chain has TRBV10-2 and TRBJ2-5; D perhaps matches TRBD1 (6 bases). Germline V CDR1 and CDR2: WSHSY, SAAADI. The CDR3 has 15 amino acids. The V and J ends lost 4 bases and 6 bases respectively, with 18 bases between them. The CDR3 reads CASSARTDGPKTQYF. The CDR3 DNA reads TGCGCCAGCAGTGCCAGGACAGACGGGCCTAAGACCCAGTACTTC.

This clonotype has more than one count but fewer than ten. The chain has TRBV7-2 and TRBJ2-1; 7 bases align to TRBD2. This CDR3 has 12 amino acids. In germline, CDR1 is SGHTA, CDR2 FQGNSA. V was pared by 11 bases and J by 0 bases, with 1 base of the junction left unmatched. CDR3 nucleotides: TGTGCCCTAGCGGACTCCTACAATGAGCAGTTCTTC. Amino acids: CALADSYNEQFF.

The V and J genes are TRBV28 and TRBJ1-4; the match to TRBD1 covers 7 bases. With V trimmed by 11 bases and J by 4 bases, 13 bases remained unmatched. Germline V gene data show CDR1 as MDHEN and CDR2 as SYDVKM. This CDR3 has 15 amino acids. In nucleotides, the CDR3 is TGTGCCGGCCAGGAAGGGGGCGCGGGTAATGAAAAACTGTTTTTT. Translating it yields CAGQEGGAGNEKLFF.